A selection of T cell receptor beta chains follows, all from one sample in a study of a mutant IDH1 vaccine in newly diagnosed glioma. Antigens for these TCRs are unknown. Libraries were prepared by immunoSEQ multiplex PCR; TCRdb keeps only in-frame clonotypes and omits some of them. The table has around 44,000 clones, around 85% seen once. The sample here was PBMCs, taken from a glioma patient whose treatment included an IDH1 peptide vaccine. The receptors originated from a man aged 35 to 55 with glioma. Both conserved end residues are part of each CDR3. A D gene is named only where the DNA matches it firmly. Expanded clones are given a class, and other clones once, few, many or no size at all.

V	length	size	J	D	DNA	CDR3
TRBV9	16	-	TRBJ2-6	-	TGTGCCAGCAGCGATTTGGCAACGTCTGGGGCCAACGTCCTGACTTTC	CASSDLATSGANVLTF
TRBV5-4	16	-	TRBJ2-3	TRBD2	TGTGCCAGCAGCTTGACGGCGGGGGGTGGCCCAGATACGCAGTATTTT	CASSLTAGGGPDTQYF
TRBV7-9	15	-	TRBJ2-1	TRBD2	TGTGCCAGCAGCCCCGGACTAGCGTTGGACAATGAGCAGTTCTTC	CASSPGLALDNEQFF
TRBV2	12	-	TRBJ1-2	-	TGTGCCAGCAGGGGGCGGCGGTATGGCTACACCTTC	CASRGRRYGYTF
TRBV27	14	-	TRBJ1-2	TRBD1	TGTGCCAGCAGTTTCGGACAGGGGAGCTATGGCTACACCTTC	CASSFGQGSYGYTF
TRBV14	13	-	TRBJ1-1	TRBD1	TGTGCCAGCAGCCTCAGACAGGGAGCCGAAGCTTTCTTT	CASSLRQGAEAFF
TRBV30	15	once	TRBJ2-7	-	TGTGCCTGGAGTGTAAACCGGGGCGGAGCCTACGAGCAGTACTTC	CAWSVNRGGAYEQYF
TRBV4-2	15	-	TRBJ2-7	TRBD2	TGTGCCAGCAGCCAAGAAACTAGCGGCTCCTACGAGCAGTACTTC	CASSQETSGSYEQYF
TRBV29-1	13	once	TRBJ2-7	-	TGCAGCGCCTGTGACAATTATTCCTACGAGCAGTACTTC	CSACDNYSYEQYF
TRBV10-3	14	once	TRBJ2-1	-	TGTGCCATCAGTGATGGGTCAGGCTACAATGAGCAGTTCTTC	CAISDGSGYNEQFF
TRBV5-1	14	once	TRBJ1-2	-	TGCGCCAGCAGCGCGGACGGGACGAACTATGGCTACACCTTC	CASSADGTNYGYTF
TRBV2	13	-	TRBJ1-2	-	TGTGCCAGCAGTCGGGACACCACCTATGGCTACACCTTC	CASSRDTTYGYTF
TRBV2	15	few	TRBJ1-2	-	TGTGCCAGCAGCCCAACGGGGGGGACCAACTATGGCTACACCTTC	CASSPTGGTNYGYTF
TRBV10-3	12	few	TRBJ2-1	-	TGTGCCATCAGTGAGGAGGGACACGAGCAGTTCTTC	CAISEEGHEQFF
TRBV7-9	13	-	TRBJ1-2	-	TGTGCCAGCACCCCCCTGTGGGGGCAAGGCTACACCTTC	CASTPLWGQGYTF
TRBV29-1	15	-	TRBJ2-1	TRBD2	TGCAGCGTGTACCATAGCGGGGGAACCTACAATGAGCAGTTCTTC	CSVYHSGGTYNEQFF